The entry that follows covers one T cell receptor (beta chain) sequence. These data are taken from a study of blood T cell repertoires in COVID-19. Study in general: Acute and convalescent COVID-19 specimens originated in the United States, Italy and Spain. Sources were T cells, B-cell-depleted T cells, or PBMCs; the material itself was cDNA or gDNA.

The CDR3 has 15 residues. CDR1 is MDHEN and CDR2 is SYDVKM in the germline V gene. The V gene end was trimmed by 2 bases and the J gene end by 7 bases; junction bases not matched to a gene: 7. In the source study's methods: For nucleated cells, counts were estimated from reference gene primer amplification. Using immunoSEQ multiplex PCR, the repertoire was profiled, and TCRdb retains in-frame clones only, with some absent. V and J calls plus clone size are reproduced from that table; the DNA served to infer D and trimming. The data show around 75,000 clones, around 89% seen once. This receptor was obtained from a man in his sixties with acute or convalescent COVID-19. Specimen: peripheral blood. The chain joins TRBV28 to TRBJ1-5; 8 nucleotides agree with TRBD1. The CDR3 loop reads CASSLTGGIGQPQHF. In nucleotides, the CDR3 is TGTGCCAGCAGTTTAACAGGGGGAATAGGGCAGCCCCAGCATTTT.